Described below is a single TCR beta chain sequence and its context. Its antigen is not known. Produced via immunoSEQ multiplex PCR; TCRdb's table is partial and in-frame only. The repertoire has about 23,000 clones, 87% of them found once; the top ten carry over 3.5%. The CDR3 consists of 15 residues. Germline CDR1 reads MNHEY; CDR2 reads SVGAGI. Trimming pared 5 bases from V and 0 bases from J, leaving 14 bases between. This specimen comes from a study of chemoradiotherapy in HPV16-positive cancers. In the study overall: Functional T-cell assays on two HPV16-positive patients' cells defined candidate HPV-specific clones and common TCR motifs. General study points: Only a couple of HPV16-positive patients supplied the functional HPV-specificity definition. Better recurrence-free survival went with HPV-responsive T-cell expansion in HPV16-positive patients. Candidate HPV-specific clones and E7-related TCR motifs grew in tumor during treatment.

The receptor was isolated from a human donor with HPV-associated anogenital cancer. The specimen was blood, collected from a patient who underwent chemoradiotherapy. The chain employs TRBV6-5 and TRBJ2-7; D might be TRBD1 (5 bases). CDR3 sequence (DNA): TGTGCCAGCAGTCTTGAGGCAGGGCCCTCCTACGAGCAGTACTTC. Residues: CASSLEAGPSYEQYF.